This T cell receptor beta chain was captured in a study of cytomegalovirus exposure and HLA in healthy donors. This PCR relied on a set of 60 Vbeta primers and 13 Jbeta primers. Here immunoSEQ multiplex PCR was the method, and the copy in TCRdb shows in-frame clones only, minus some. The table lists 140,000 to 150,000 clones. In germline, CDR1 is SEHNR, CDR2 FQNEAQ (reference sequence). Trimming removed 1 base from V and 6 bases from J; junction bases left unmatched: 6. The CDR3 has 17 residues. Sequencing input: PBMCs. This receptor was identified in a woman aged 50 to 60 in good health and CMV-seronegative. The chain carries TRBV7-9 and TRBJ2-3, with 14 bases lining up with TRBD2. As DNA, the CDR3 is TGTGCCAGCAGCTTAGGGGGACTAGCGGGAGTACGGGATACGCAGTATTTT. Translated, it gives CASSLGGLAGVRDTQYF.